What follows is one TCR beta chain and its context. The data belong to a study of blood T cell repertoires in COVID-19. Looking at the study overall: PBMCs, B-cell-depleted T cells, or T cells provided the cDNA or gDNA that made up the material.

In germline, CDR1 is MNHEY, CDR2 SVGEGT. After removal of 0 bases from V and 4 bases from J, the junction contained 14 bases not matched to a gene. The CDR3 loop spans 19 amino acids. As originally analysed: For nucleated cells, counts were estimated from reference gene primer amplification. TCRdb's copy holds only in-frame clones and misses some; the assay was immunoSEQ multiplex PCR. V and J calls and clone size are as listed in that table; D and trimming were resolved from the DNA. The table shows 120,000 to 150,000 clones, with 84% occurring only once. The rearrangement uses TRBV6-2 or TRBV6-3 and TRBJ2-1; 8 bases line up with TRBD1. The source is a woman aged 45-65 years in a cohort sampled during active or convalescent COVID-19. Sequenced sample: peripheral blood. The DNA of the CDR3 is TGTGCCAGCAGTTACTCGAGTCGAGGGACAGGCCCAGAGTACAATGAGCAGTTCTTC. Translation: CASSYSSRGTGPEYNEQFF.